Below are 22 T cell receptor beta chains sequenced from a single sample in a study of blood T cell repertoires in COVID-19. Some clones are missing from TCRdb's copy, which holds only in-frame ones; the method was immunoSEQ multiplex PCR. The sample carries around 100,000 clones, 90% to 95% recorded once. The sample taken for sequencing was peripheral blood. These receptors were taken from a human donor with active COVID-19. The donor label of this sample is uncertain.

The rearrangement joins TRBV5-1 to TRBJ2-2; D unresolved. The germline CDR1 and CDR2 sequences are SGHRS and YFSETQ. The CDR3 length is 13 residues. Trimming cost V 0 bases and J 5 bases, with 5 bases left between them. CDR3 amino acids: CASSLGQTGELFF. The CDR3 coding sequence is TGCGCCAGCAGCTTGGGGCAGACCGGGGAGCTGTTTTTT.

The genes are TRBV27 and TRBJ2-5; D remains unclear. Germline V gives CDR1 MNHEY, CDR2 SMNVEV (reference sequence). The length of the CDR3 is 13 residues. Trimming shortened V by 5 bases and J by 3 bases, and 10 bases separated the two germline ends. In DNA form, the CDR3 reads TGTGCCAGCAGTCCTCGACAAAAAGAGACCCAGTACTTC. Translation: CASSPRQKETQYF.

The V and J genes are TRBV15 and TRBJ2-7; 11 bases match TRBD1. The germline gives CDR1 LNHNV, CDR2 YYDKDF (reference sequence). V trimming: 4 bases; J trimming: 3 bases; junction bases outside the gene matches: 5. The CDR3 is 15 amino acids. The CDR3 DNA sequence: TGTGCCACCAGCATGGGGACAGGGGGTGGCTACGAGCAGTACTTC. As protein: CATSMGTGGGYEQYF.

This chain uses TRBV25-1 with TRBJ2-1; 9 positions match TRBD1. V dropped 3 bases and J dropped 3; count of bases not matched to a gene: 3. Germline V CDR1 and CDR2: MGHDK, SYGVNS. The CDR3 is 15 residues long. CDR3 amino acids: CASSEGQGDYNEQFF. The CDR3, as DNA: TGTGCCAGCAGTGAGGGACAGGGAGACTACAATGAGCAGTTCTTC.

The J gene is TRBJ1-1, the V gene TRBV19; 7 bases are a match to TRBD1. The germline V gene encodes CDR1 LNHDA and CDR2 SQIVND (reference sequence). The CDR3 has 13 residues. Germline trimming cut 5 bases from V and 10 bases from J; bases unmatched to any gene: 10. The CDR3 protein is CASSGLQGNGAFF. The CDR3 nucleotides are TGTGCCAGTAGTGGACTACAGGGGAATGGAGCTTTCTTT.

The CDR3 region is CASKVRPLDQETQYF. In nucleotides, the CDR3 is TGTGCCAGCAAGGTGCGGCCTCTCGACCAAGAGACCCAGTACTTC. The chain couples TRBV27 to TRBJ2-5; D not certain. The germline V gene has CDR1 MNHEY and CDR2 SMNVEV (reference sequence). V lost 7 bases and J 0 bases, leaving 15 bases between the germline ends. The CDR3 sequence is 15 residues long.

The rearrangement links TRBV19 to TRBJ1-1; D is possibly TRBD1 (5 bases). V shed 6 bases and J shed 2 bases, with 16 bases lying between them. Germline-derived CDR1 and CDR2 are LNHDA and SQIVND (reference sequence). This CDR3 comprises 15 residues. The CDR3 DNA reads TGTGCCAGTAGCCCACGGGGACTGATTAACACTGAAGCTTTCTTT. Translation gives CASSPRGLINTEAFF. The variable domain in full, with the rest retrieved from reference TRBV19 and TRBJ1-1, is DGGITQSPKYLFRKEGQNVTLSCEQNLNHDAMYWYRQDPGQGLRLIYYSQIVNDFQKGDIAEGYSVSREKKESFPLTVTSAQKNPTAFYLCASSPRGLINTEAFFGQGTRLTVV.

J is TRBJ2-5 and V is TRBV29-1; 10 bases align to TRBD1. Germline-derived CDR1 and CDR2 are SQVTM and ANQGSEA. V trimming: 4 bases; J trimming: 4 bases; junction bases outside the gene matches: 9. The CDR3 runs 15 residues. The CDR3 sequence: CSVVFAGTGVETQYF. CDR3 DNA sequence: TGCAGCGTTGTATTTGCCGGGACAGGGGTAGAGACCCAGTACTTC.

This chain's CDR3 is CASSRPPSGRGATSTDTQYF. The CDR3 region has the DNA TGTGCCAGCAGCCGCCCCCCCTCCGGGCGGGGAGCCACTAGCACAGATACGCAGTATTTT. The rearrangement joins TRBV7-3 to TRBJ2-3; TRBD2 is a possible D gene (6 bases). The V end was cut by 5 bases, the J end by 0 bases, with 27 bases between. CDR3 length: 20 amino acids. Germline-derived CDR1 and CDR2 are SGHTA and FQGTGA.

This clone was found a few times. The V call is TRBV3-1 (or the pseudogene TRBV3-2), the J call TRBJ1-4; no reliable D call. The length of the CDR3 is 14 residues. The V end lost 0 bases, the J end lost 7 bases, and 9 bases lay between the germline ends. Germline CDR1 is LGHDT and CDR2 is YNNKEL (reference sequence). CDR3 bases: TGTGCCAGCAGCCAAGATGCTTTCAGTGAAAAACTGTTTTTT. Protein product: CASSQDAFSEKLFF.

The gene calls are TRBV5-4 and TRBJ1-3, with D tentatively TRBD1 (6 bases). This CDR3 spans 16 amino acids. The V gene lost 0 bases and the J gene lost 3 bases, with 13 bases spanning the gap. Germline values: CDR1 SGHNT, CDR2 YYREEE (reference sequence). CDR3 region: CASSLAPGVDGNTIYF. The CDR3 region has the DNA TGTGCCAGCAGCTTGGCCCCAGGGGTAGATGGAAACACCATATATTTT.

The V call is TRBV5-6, the J call TRBJ2-5, with 8 nucleotides matching TRBD1. Germline values: CDR1 SGHDT, CDR2 YYEEEE. V lost 6 bases and J lost 2; bases outside the gene matches: 9. This CDR3 spans 15 amino acids. In DNA, the CDR3 is TGTGCCAGCACCCCTATCCGACAGGGGCAAGAGACCCAGTACTTC. Translated: CASTPIRQGQETQYF.

V and J are TRBV11-2 and TRBJ2-5, with no clear D. This CDR3 region has 13 residues. Germline CDR1 reads SGHAT; CDR2 reads FQNNGV. V lost 1 base and J lost 5, with 8 bases in between. CDR3 in amino acids: CASSLVAAETQYF. The CDR3, as DNA: TGTGCCAGCAGCTTAGTGGCGGCGGAGACCCAGTACTTC.

This rearrangement joins TRBV4-3 to TRBJ1-2; no clear D. The germline V gene encodes CDR1 LGHNA and CDR2 YSLEER. This CDR3 contains 15 residues. V gave up 0 bases and J gave up 7 bases, with 15 bases separating them. In DNA, the CDR3 is TGCGCCAGCAGCCAAGATGCCGTTGTTCTTAGTGGCTACACCTTC. Amino acid sequence: CASSQDAVVLSGYTF.

This rearrangement joins TRBV5-4 to TRBJ2-3; the D gene is possibly TRBD2 (6 bases). The CDR3 runs 13 residues. V shed 4 bases and J shed 2 bases, with 8 bases lying between them. The germline gives CDR1 SGHNT, CDR2 YYREEE (reference sequence). The CDR3 is CASSRGATDTQYF. The CDR3 nucleotides are TGTGCCAGCAGCCGCGGGGCCACAGATACGCAGTATTTT.

The rearrangement links TRBV28 to TRBJ2-5; D is possibly TRBD1 (6 bases). Trimming removed 6 bases from V and 1 base from J, with 21 bases in between. CDR1 is MDHEN and CDR2 is SYDVKM in the germline V gene. This CDR3 is built from 17 residues. The CDR3 region has the DNA TGTGCCAGCAGCCCCATTGGACAGATCATGTTCCAAGAGACCCAGTACTTC. Translation gives CASSPIGQIMFQETQYF.

The chain couples TRBV5-1 to TRBJ1-1; D not certain. The CDR3 loop spans 14 amino acids. V was clipped by 0 bases and J by 0 bases, with 6 bases between them. CDR1 SGHRS and CDR2 YFSETQ come from the germline V gene. CDR3: CASSLVSMNTEAFF. For the CDR3, the DNA is TGCGCCAGCAGCTTGGTTTCCATGAACACTGAAGCTTTCTTT.

J is TRBJ2-7 and V is TRBV4-2, with 8 bases matching TRBD2. The CDR3 has 12 amino acids. Trimming removed 8 bases from V and 3 bases from J; junction bases left unmatched: 3. CDR1 is LGHNA and CDR2 is YNFKEQ in the germline V gene. CDR3 sequence: CASRRGDYEQYF. CDR3 DNA: TGTGCCAGCCGGCGGGGGGACTACGAGCAGTACTTC.

J is TRBJ1-2 and V is TRBV12-3 or TRBV12-4; no clear D. Trimming took 5 bases from V and 4 from J, leaving 11 bases between them. The CDR3 has 13 residues. The DNA of the CDR3 is TGTGCCAGCAGTGAGGGCCAGAGCTATGGCTACACCTTC. Its protein is CASSEGQSYGYTF.

The chain combines TRBV2 with TRBJ2-3, with no clear D. The CDR3 totals 15 residues. Germline assignment: CDR1 SNHLY and CDR2 FYNNEI. V shed 6 bases and J shed 6 bases, with 19 bases lying between them. Written as DNA, the CDR3 is TGTGCCAGCAGCGCCTCTTTCTATTCTTCGGATACGCAGTATTTT. It yields the protein CASSASFYSSDTQYF. Filled out from reference TRBV2 and TRBJ2-3, the complete variable domain reads EPEVTQTPSHQVTQMGQEVILRCVPISNHLYFYWYRQILGQKVEFLVSFYNNEISEKSEIFDDQFSVERPDGSNFTLKIRSTKLEDSAMYFCASSASFYSSDTQYFGPGTRLTVL.

V gene TRBV28 combines with J gene TRBJ2-7; 11 nucleotides line up with TRBD2. The V gene end was trimmed by 9 bases and the J gene end by 0 bases; junction bases not matched to a gene: 10. The CDR3 has 16 residues. Germline CDR1 is MDHEN and CDR2 is SYDVKM. The CDR3 reads CASTTSGGVSSYEQYF. The DNA of the CDR3 is TGTGCCAGTACTACTAGCGGGGGCGTTAGCTCCTACGAGCAGTACTTC. Together with reference TRBV28 and TRBJ2-7, the CDR3 gives the full variable domain: DVKVTQSSRYLVKRTGEKVFLECVQDMDHENMFWYRQDPGLGLRLIYFSYDVKMKEKGDIPEGYSVSREKKERFSLILESASTNQTSMYLCASTTSGGVSSYEQYFGPGTRLTVT.

V usage is TRBV6-2 or TRBV6-3 and J usage is TRBJ2-1, with a weak D call TRBD2 (7 bases). This CDR3 spans 15 amino acids. From germline, CDR1 is MNHEY and CDR2 SVGEGT. Trimming took off 2 bases at V and 5 bases at J, with 13 bases between the two ends. The CDR3 is CASSYRGGGNNEQFF. CDR3 nucleotides: TGTGCCAGCAGTTACAGAGGCGGGGGCAACAATGAGCAGTTCTTC.